The source of this T cell receptor beta chain is a study of T-cell reconstitution after alpha-beta-depleted transplantation in children. Study-wide points: Elevated TCRbeta diversity at day 60 was traced, in some patients, to surviving recipient T cells and thymic progenitors. About two months after transplant, alpha-beta T cells reportedly came from several hundred expanded graft clones. From newly produced T cells came most of the T-cell counts and diversity one year after transplant.

Between the trimmed V and J ends, which lost 2 bases and 6 bases, there was a span of 4 bases. The CDR3 extends over 12 amino acids. This clonotype was observed many times. As yet, its antigen is unknown. A library of TCRbeta sequences, prepared with unique molecular identifiers, was generated. TCRdb processed the PCR reads anew with MiXCR; each CDR3 protein has one entry. The table lists approximately 290,000 distinct CDR3 sequences, roughly 12% of them singletons. The origin of this receptor is a male patient aged 2 to 9 who had a stem cell transplant for chronic granulomatous disease, so the T cells may come from the graft donor. Sequenced material: peripheral blood, taken 180 days after TCRalphabeta/CD19-depleted stem cell transplant. The rearrangement links TRBV12-3 or TRBV12-4 to TRBJ2-2; D is ambiguous. The CDR3 nucleotides read TGTGCCAGCAGTTTATGGCCCGGGGAGCTGTTTTTT. Its protein product is CASSLWPGELFF.